The 4 T cell receptor beta chains given below trace back to one sample, sequenced in a study of T cell responses to AZD1222 COVID-19 vaccine. Produced via immunoSEQ multiplex PCR; TCRdb's table is partial and in-frame only. The sample consists of 95,000 to 150,000 clones, 80% to 90% of them appearing once. The input for sequencing was peripheral blood, taken on day 0 of AZD1222 vaccination. These receptors all stem from an adult in good health.

This clone was found a few times. The CDR3 reads CASSRQGGQPQHF. The CDR3 nucleotides are TGTGCCAGCAGTAGACAGGGAGGTCAGCCCCAGCATTTT. V is TRBV12-3 or TRBV12-4 and J is TRBJ1-5; TRBD1 matches at 7 bases. The V gene end was trimmed by 5 bases and the J gene end by 6 bases; junction bases not matched to a gene: 4. This CDR3 comprises 13 residues.

The chain employs TRBV6-5 and TRBJ1-3; no reliable D call. The CDR3 runs to 14 residues. Trimming took off 5 bases at V and 0 bases at J, with 8 bases between the two ends. Looked up from germline, CDR1 is MNHEY and CDR2 is SVGAGI. Written as DNA, the CDR3 is TGTGCCAGCAGTCAACTGATCTCTGGAAACACCATATATTTT. Its protein product is CASSQLISGNTIYF.

This clone appeared a single time. The same CDR3 also results from other DNA sequences found in this sample. The chain links TRBV3-1 (or the pseudogene TRBV3-2) to TRBJ1-2; 7 nucleotides line up with TRBD1. The CDR3 consists of 13 residues. CDR1 LGHDT and CDR2 YNNKEL come from the germline V gene (reference sequence). V shed 4 bases and J 4 bases; nucleotides not matched to a gene: 3. CDR3 loop: CASSLDRVYGYTF. The CDR3 DNA reads TGTGCCAGCAGCCTTGACAGGGTCTATGGCTACACCTTC.

The CDR3 reads CASSTGGSYNEQFF. CDR3 coding DNA: TGTGCCAGCAGCACCGGGGGCTCCTACAATGAGCAGTTCTTC. The chain combines TRBV9 with TRBJ2-1; D possibly corresponds to TRBD2 (6 bases). In germline, CDR1 is SGDLS, CDR2 YYNGEE. CDR3 length equals 14 residues. The V end was cut by 4 bases, the J end by 0 bases, with 8 bases between.